Listed here are 19 T cell receptor beta chains from one sample, sequenced in a study of shared clonotypes between healthy human individuals. Measured with immunoSEQ multiplex PCR; TCRdb has only the in-frame clones, and not every one. The sample records about 1,500,000 clones, roughly 95% being singletons. Sequencing input: naive CD4+ T cells sorted from blood. Subset: CD45RA+ positively selected. The receptors derive from a man aged 25-45 years in good health.

The J gene is TRBJ2-7, the V gene TRBV28; 9 positions agree with TRBD1. CDR3 length: 14 residues. V dropped 5 bases and J dropped 3; count of bases not matched to a gene: 5. Germline CDR1 MDHEN, CDR2 SYDVKM. CDR3 sequence: CASSPGTGLYEQYF. The CDR3 DNA is TGTGCCAGCAGTCCCGGGACAGGGCTCTACGAGCAGTACTTC.

V is TRBV2 and J is TRBJ1-5; D ambiguous. CDR1 and CDR2 from the germline V gene are SNHLY and FYNNEI. The CDR3 totals 15 residues. The V and J ends lost 9 bases and 3 bases respectively, with 18 bases between them. In DNA form, the CDR3 reads TGTGCCAGTAGAGGGCGCCCAATGATCAATCAGCCCCAGCATTTT. This gives the protein CASRGRPMINQPQHF.

The chain uses TRBV19 and TRBJ1-3; TRBD1 matches at 7 bases. CDR1 and CDR2 from the germline V gene are LNHDA and SQIVND (reference sequence). The CDR3 totals 15 residues. With 5 bases clipped from V and 0 bases from J, the junction kept 4 bases outside the gene matches. In DNA form, the CDR3 reads TGTGCCAGTAGTGACGGGACAGTCTCTGGAAACACCATATATTTT. It codes for CASSDGTVSGNTIYF.

V usage is TRBV7-8 and J usage is TRBJ1-5; D unresolved. Trimming cost V 5 bases and J 0 bases, with 11 bases left between them. The length of the CDR3 is 15 residues. The germline gives CDR1 SGHVS, CDR2 FQNEAQ. This chain's CDR3 is CASSVQRNSNQPQHF. DNA of the CDR3: TGTGCCAGCAGCGTGCAGAGAAATAGCAATCAGCCCCAGCATTTT.

On this clone itself: This same CDR3 is encoded by further DNA sequences in the sample. V is TRBV27 and J is TRBJ1-5; D gene ambiguous. In germline, CDR1 is MNHEY, CDR2 SMNVEV (reference sequence). The CDR3 covers 13 residues. The V end was cut by 4 bases, the J end by 3 bases, with 7 bases between. CDR3 residues: CASSYANNQPQHF. The CDR3 DNA reads as TGTGCCAGCAGTTACGCGAACAATCAGCCCCAGCATTTT.

The V gene is TRBV14, the J gene TRBJ1-5; unclear D gene. Per germline, CDR1 SGHDN and CDR2 FVKESK. Trimming removed 2 bases at V and 9 bases at J, with 17 bases between. This CDR3 is 15 amino acids long. This CDR3 is CASSQLGGYQSPQHF. The CDR3 DNA is TGTGCCAGCAGCCAATTGGGAGGTTATCAATCGCCCCAGCATTTT. The whole variable domain, remainder taken from reference TRBV14 and TRBJ1-5, is EAGVTQFPSHSVIEKGQTVTLRCDPISGHDNLYWYRRVMGKEIKFLLHFVKESKQDESGMPNNRFLAERTGGTYSTLKVQPAELEDSGVYFCASSQLGGYQSPQHFGDGTRLSIL.

The rearrangement uses TRBV7-1 and TRBJ2-2; unclear D gene. TRBV7-1 is an open reading frame, and its role is uncertain. The CDR3 extends over 13 amino acids. Trimming stripped 4 bases from V and 5 bases from J, with 8 bases between. This CDR3 reads CASSLVETGELFF. The CDR3 DNA sequence: TGTGCCAGCAGCTTAGTGGAGACCGGGGAGCTGTTTTTT.

The chain employs TRBV9 and TRBJ2-2; 9 nucleotides match TRBD1. CDR1 is SGDLS and CDR2 is YYNGEE in the germline V gene. Losses at the gene ends were 5 bases for V and 0 bases for J; bases not matched to a gene: 2. The length of the CDR3 is 15 residues. The CDR3 sequence is CASRRQGANTGELFF. The CDR3 DNA follows: TGTGCCAGCAGAAGACAGGGGGCGAACACCGGGGAGCTGTTTTTT.

V usage is TRBV14 and J usage is TRBJ2-3; 9 bases map to TRBD2. Trimming removed 5 bases from V and 3 bases from J; junction bases left unmatched: 6. CDR3 length: 15 residues. Germline values: CDR1 SGHDN, CDR2 FVKESK. The CDR3 loop reads CASSLAGVSTDTQYF. The CDR3, as DNA: TGTGCCAGCAGCTTAGCGGGAGTGTCGACAGATACGCAGTATTTT.

This chain links TRBV7-2 with TRBJ2-1; D remains ambiguous. The CDR3 runs to 12 residues. V gave up 2 bases and J gave up 8 bases, with 7 bases separating them. CDR1 is SGHTA, CDR2 FQGNSA, per germline. The CDR3 sequence is CASSLIQHEQFF. CDR3 bases: TGTGCCAGCAGCTTAATACAACATGAGCAGTTCTTC.

The chain couples TRBV5-1 to TRBJ1-1, with D perhaps matching TRBD1 (5 bases). The CDR3 runs 14 residues. The germline V and J ends were trimmed by 7 bases and 1 base, with 14 bases remaining between them. Germline assignment: CDR1 SGHRS and CDR2 YFSETQ. CDR3 residues: CASAGTGANTEAFF. As DNA, the CDR3 is TGCGCCAGCGCGGGAACAGGAGCGAACACTGAAGCTTTCTTT.

The rearrangement uses TRBV14 and TRBJ2-1; D perhaps matches TRBD1 (5 bases). V was pared by 1 base and J by 10 bases, with 14 bases between. The germline V gene encodes CDR1 SGHDN and CDR2 FVKESK. The length of the CDR3 is 14 residues. CDR3 sequence reads: CASSQVYGAGEQFF. For the CDR3, the DNA is TGTGCCAGCAGCCAAGTCTATGGAGCAGGGGAGCAGTTCTTC.

V is TRBV6-5 and J is TRBJ1-2; D is uncertain. The CDR3 runs to 15 residues. V lost 4 bases, J lost 0 bases, and 12 bases lay in between. Germline CDR1 MNHEY, CDR2 SVGAGI. CDR3 sequence: CASSLSVSPNYGYTF. The CDR3 DNA sequence: TGTGCCAGCAGTTTGAGCGTGTCCCCTAACTATGGCTACACCTTC.

The J gene is TRBJ2-3, the V gene TRBV9, with TRBD2 matching 9 bases. In germline, CDR1 is SGDLS, CDR2 YYNGEE. The J segment lost 4 bases and the V segment lost 0 bases, leaving 6 bases of the junction unmatched. The CDR3 covers 16 residues. This CDR3 is CASSVDVAGASDTQYF. The CDR3 bases are TGTGCCAGCAGCGTAGACGTAGCGGGAGCCTCAGATACGCAGTATTTT.

The V call is TRBV5-1, the J call TRBJ2-1; a possible D gene is TRBD2 (6 bases). Trimming took 5 bases from V and 3 from J, leaving 18 bases between them. Germline CDR1 reads SGHRS; CDR2 reads YFSETQ. The CDR3 sequence is 16 residues long. CDR3 in amino acids: CASRAFSAGLYNEQFF. DNA for the CDR3: TGCGCCAGCAGAGCTTTCTCAGCGGGCCTCTACAATGAGCAGTTCTTC. Together with reference TRBV5-1 and TRBJ2-1, the CDR3 gives the full variable domain: KAGVTQTPRYLIKTRGQQVTLSCSPISGHRSVSWYQQTPGQGLQFLFEYFSETQRNKGNFPGRFSGRQFSNSRSEMNVSTLELGDSALYLCASRAFSAGLYNEQFFGPGTRLTVL.

The rearrangement joins TRBV18 to TRBJ1-3; D call uncertain. The CDR3 runs 16 residues. Trimming removed 3 bases at V and 2 bases at J, with 14 bases between. In germline, CDR1 is KGHSH, CDR2 LQKENI. The CDR3 region has the DNA TGTGCCAGCTCACCGTCATTCTCCACGGCTGGAAACACCATATATTTT. This sequence encodes CASSPSFSTAGNTIYF.

The rearrangement links TRBV27 to TRBJ2-2; maybe TRBD2 (6 bases). Trimming shortened V by 8 bases and J by 1 base, and 17 bases separated the two germline ends. The CDR3 extends over 16 amino acids. Germline CDR1 MNHEY, CDR2 SMNVEV (reference sequence). The CDR3 is CASSLWAGRNTGELFF. CDR3 nucleotides: TGTGCCAGCTCCTTATGGGCGGGGAGGAACACCGGGGAGCTGTTTTTT.

The genes are TRBV30 and TRBJ2-2; the match to TRBD2 covers 7 bases. Germline-derived CDR1 and CDR2 are GTSNPN and SVGIG (reference sequence). This CDR3 has 15 amino acids. J was trimmed by 6 bases and V by 0 bases; bases with no gene match: 7. CDR3 sequence reads: CAWSVRGLGSGELFF. The CDR3 region has the DNA TGTGCCTGGAGTGTACGAGGACTAGGATCCGGGGAGCTGTTTTTT. Full variable domain (missing parts from reference TRBV30 and TRBJ2-2): SQTIHQWPATLVQPVGSPLSLECTVEGTSNPNLYWYRQAAGRGLQLLFYSVGIGQISSEVPQNLSASRPQDRQFILSSKKLLLSDSGFYLCAWSVRGLGSGELFFGEGSRLTVL.

The J gene is TRBJ2-1, the V gene TRBV5-6, with 9 bases matching TRBD1. The germline V gene encodes CDR1 SGHDT and CDR2 YYEEEE. J was trimmed by 4 bases and V by 8 bases; bases with no gene match: 7. CDR3 size: 14 residues. CDR3 coding DNA: TGTGCCAGTCAGAGGGGGACAGGGTACAATGAGCAGTTCTTC. Translation: CASQRGTGYNEQFF. Together with reference TRBV5-6 and TRBJ2-1, the CDR3 gives the full variable domain: DAGVTQSPTHLIKTRGQQVTLRCSPKSGHDTVSWYQQALGQGPQFIFQYYEEEERQRGNFPDRFSGHQFPNYSSELNVNALLLGDSALYLCASQRGTGYNEQFFGPGTRLTVL.